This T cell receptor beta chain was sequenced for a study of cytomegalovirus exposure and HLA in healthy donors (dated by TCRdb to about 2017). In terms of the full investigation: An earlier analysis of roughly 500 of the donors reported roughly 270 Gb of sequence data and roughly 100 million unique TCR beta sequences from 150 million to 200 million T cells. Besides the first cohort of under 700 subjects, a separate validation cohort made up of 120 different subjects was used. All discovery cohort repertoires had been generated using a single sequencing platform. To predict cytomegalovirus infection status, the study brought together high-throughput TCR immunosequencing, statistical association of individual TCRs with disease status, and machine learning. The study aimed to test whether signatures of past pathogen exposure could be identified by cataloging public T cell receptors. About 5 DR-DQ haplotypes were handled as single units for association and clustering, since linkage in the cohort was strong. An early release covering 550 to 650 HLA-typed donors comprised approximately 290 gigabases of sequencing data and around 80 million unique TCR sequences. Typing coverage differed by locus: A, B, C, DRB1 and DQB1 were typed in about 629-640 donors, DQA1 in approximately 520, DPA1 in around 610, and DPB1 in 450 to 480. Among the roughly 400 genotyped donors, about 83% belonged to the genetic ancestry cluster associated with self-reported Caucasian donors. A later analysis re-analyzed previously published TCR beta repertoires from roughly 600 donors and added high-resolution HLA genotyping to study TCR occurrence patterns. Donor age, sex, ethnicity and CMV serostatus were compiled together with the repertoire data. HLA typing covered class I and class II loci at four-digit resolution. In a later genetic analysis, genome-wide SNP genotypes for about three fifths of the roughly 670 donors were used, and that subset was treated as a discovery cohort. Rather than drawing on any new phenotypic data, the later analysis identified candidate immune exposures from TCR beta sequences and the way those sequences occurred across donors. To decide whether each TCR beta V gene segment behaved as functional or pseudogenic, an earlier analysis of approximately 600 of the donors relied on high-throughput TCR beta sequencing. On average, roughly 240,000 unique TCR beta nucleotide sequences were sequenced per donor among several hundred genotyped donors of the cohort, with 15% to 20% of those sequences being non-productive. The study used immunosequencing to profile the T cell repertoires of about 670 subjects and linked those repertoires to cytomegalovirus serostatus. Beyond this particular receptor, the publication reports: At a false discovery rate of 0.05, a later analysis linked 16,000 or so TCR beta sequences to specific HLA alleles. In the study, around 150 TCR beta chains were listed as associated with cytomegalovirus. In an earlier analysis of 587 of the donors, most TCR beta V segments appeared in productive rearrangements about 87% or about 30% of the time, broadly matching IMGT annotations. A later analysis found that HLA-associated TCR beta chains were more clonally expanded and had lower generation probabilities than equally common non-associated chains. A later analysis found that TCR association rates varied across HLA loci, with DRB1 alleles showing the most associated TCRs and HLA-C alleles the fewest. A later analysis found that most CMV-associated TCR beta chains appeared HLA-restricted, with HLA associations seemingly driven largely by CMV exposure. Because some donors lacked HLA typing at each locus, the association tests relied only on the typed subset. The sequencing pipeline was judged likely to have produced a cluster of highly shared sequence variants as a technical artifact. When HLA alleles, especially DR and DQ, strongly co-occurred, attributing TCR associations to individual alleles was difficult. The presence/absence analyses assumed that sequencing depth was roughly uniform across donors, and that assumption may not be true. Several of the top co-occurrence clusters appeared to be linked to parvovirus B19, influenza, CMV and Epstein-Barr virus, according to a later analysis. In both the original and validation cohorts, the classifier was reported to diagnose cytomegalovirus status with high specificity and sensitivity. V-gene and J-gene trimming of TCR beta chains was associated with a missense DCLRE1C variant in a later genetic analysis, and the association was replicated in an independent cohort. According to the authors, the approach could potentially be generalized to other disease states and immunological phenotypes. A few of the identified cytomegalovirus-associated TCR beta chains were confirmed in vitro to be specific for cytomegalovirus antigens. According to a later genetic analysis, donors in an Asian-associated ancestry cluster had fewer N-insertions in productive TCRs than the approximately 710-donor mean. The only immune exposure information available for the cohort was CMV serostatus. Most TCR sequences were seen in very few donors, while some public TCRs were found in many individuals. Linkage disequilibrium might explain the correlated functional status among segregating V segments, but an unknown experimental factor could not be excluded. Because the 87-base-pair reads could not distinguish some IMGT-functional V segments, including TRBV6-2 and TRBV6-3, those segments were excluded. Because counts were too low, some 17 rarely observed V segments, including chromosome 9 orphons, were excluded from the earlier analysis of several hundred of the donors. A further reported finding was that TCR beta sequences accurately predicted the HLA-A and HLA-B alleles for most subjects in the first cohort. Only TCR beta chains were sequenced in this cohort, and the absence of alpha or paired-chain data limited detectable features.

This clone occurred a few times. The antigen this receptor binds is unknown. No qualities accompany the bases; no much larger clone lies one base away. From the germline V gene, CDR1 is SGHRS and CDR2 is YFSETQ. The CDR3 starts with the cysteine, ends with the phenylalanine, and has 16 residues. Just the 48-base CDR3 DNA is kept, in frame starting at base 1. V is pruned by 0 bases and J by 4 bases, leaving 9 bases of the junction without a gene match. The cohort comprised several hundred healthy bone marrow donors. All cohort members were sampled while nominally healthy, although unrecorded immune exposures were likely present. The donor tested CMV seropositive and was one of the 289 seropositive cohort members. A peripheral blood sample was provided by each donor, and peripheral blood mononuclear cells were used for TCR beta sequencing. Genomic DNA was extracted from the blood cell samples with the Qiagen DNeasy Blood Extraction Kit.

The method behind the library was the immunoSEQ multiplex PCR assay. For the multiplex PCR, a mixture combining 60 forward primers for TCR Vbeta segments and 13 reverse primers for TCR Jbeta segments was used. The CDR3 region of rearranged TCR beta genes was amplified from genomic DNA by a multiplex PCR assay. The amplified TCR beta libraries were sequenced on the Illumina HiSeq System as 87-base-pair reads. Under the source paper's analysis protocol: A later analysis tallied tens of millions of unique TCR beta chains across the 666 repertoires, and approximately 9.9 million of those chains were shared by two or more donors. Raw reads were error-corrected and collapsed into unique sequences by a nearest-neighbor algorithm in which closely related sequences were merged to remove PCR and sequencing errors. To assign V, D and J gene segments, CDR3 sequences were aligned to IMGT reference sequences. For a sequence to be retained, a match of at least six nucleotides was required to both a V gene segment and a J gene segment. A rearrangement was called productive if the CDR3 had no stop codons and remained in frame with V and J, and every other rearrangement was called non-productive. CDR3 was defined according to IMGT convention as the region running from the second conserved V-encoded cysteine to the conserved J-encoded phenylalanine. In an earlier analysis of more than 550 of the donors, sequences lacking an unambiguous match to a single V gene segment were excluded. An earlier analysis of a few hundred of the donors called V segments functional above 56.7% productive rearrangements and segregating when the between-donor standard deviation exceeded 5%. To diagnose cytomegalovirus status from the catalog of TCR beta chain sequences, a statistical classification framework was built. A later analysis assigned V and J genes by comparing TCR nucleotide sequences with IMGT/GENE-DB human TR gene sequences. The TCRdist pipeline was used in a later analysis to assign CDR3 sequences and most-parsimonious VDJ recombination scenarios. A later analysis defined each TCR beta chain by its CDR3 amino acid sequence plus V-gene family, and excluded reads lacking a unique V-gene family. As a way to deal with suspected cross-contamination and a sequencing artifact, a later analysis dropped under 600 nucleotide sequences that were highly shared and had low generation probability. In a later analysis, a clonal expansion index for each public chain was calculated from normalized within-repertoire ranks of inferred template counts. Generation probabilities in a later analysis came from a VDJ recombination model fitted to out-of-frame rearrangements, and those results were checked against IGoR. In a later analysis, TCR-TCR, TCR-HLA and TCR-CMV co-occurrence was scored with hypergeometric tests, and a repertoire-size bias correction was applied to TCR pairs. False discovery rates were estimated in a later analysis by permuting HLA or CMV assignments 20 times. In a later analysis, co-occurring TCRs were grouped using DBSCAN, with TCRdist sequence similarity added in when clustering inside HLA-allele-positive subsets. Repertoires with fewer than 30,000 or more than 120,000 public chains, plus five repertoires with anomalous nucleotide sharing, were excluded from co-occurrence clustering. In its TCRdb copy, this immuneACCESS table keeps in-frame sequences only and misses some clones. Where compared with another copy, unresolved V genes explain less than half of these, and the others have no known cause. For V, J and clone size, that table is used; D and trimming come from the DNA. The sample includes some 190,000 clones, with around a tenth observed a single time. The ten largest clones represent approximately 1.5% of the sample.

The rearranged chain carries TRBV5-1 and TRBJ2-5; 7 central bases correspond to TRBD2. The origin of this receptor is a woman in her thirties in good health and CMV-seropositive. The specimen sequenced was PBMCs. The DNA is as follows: TGCGCCAGCAGCTTGGAGTTTGGCGGGGGAGGAGAGACCCAGTACTTC. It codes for CASSLEFGGGGETQYF.